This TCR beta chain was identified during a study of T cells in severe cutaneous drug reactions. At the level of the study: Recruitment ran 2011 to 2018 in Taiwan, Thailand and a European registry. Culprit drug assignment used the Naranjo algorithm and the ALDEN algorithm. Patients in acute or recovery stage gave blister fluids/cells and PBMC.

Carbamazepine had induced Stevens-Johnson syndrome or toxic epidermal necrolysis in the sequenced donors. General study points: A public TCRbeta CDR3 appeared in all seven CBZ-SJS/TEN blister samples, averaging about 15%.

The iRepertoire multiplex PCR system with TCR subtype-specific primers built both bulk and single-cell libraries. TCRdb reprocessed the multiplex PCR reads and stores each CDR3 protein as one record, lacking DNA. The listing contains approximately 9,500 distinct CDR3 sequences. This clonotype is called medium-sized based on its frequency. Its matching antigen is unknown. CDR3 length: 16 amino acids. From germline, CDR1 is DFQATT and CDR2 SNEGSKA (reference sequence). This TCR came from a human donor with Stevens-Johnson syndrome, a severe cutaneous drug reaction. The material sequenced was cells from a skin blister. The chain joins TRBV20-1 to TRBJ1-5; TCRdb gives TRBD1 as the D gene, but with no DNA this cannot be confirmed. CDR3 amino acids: CSARARGILRDQPQHF.